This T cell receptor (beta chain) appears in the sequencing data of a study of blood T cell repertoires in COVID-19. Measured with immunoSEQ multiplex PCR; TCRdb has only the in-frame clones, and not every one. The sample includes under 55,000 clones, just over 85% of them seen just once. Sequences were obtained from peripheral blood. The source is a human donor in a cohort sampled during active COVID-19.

The DNA for the CDR3 is TGTGCCAGCAGTTATGTTAGCTCCTACAATGAGCAGTTCTTC. This sequence encodes CASSYVSSYNEQFF. The chain combines TRBV6-6 with TRBJ2-1; D is unresolved. V was pared by 3 bases and J by 0 bases, with 6 bases between. The CDR3 covers 14 residues. Germline V gene lookup returns CDR1 MNHNY and CDR2 SVGAGI (reference sequence).